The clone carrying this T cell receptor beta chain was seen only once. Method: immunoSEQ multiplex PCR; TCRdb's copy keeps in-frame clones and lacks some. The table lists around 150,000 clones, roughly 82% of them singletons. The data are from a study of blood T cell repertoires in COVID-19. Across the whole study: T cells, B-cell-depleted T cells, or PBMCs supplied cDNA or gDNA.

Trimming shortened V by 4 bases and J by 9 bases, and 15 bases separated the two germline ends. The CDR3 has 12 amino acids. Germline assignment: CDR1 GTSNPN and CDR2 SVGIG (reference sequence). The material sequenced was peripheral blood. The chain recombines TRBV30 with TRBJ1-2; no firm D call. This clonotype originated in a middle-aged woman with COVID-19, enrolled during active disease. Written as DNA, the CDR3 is TGTGCCTGGACCCCGGGAGTTGATAGCTACACCTTC. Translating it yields CAWTPGVDSYTF.